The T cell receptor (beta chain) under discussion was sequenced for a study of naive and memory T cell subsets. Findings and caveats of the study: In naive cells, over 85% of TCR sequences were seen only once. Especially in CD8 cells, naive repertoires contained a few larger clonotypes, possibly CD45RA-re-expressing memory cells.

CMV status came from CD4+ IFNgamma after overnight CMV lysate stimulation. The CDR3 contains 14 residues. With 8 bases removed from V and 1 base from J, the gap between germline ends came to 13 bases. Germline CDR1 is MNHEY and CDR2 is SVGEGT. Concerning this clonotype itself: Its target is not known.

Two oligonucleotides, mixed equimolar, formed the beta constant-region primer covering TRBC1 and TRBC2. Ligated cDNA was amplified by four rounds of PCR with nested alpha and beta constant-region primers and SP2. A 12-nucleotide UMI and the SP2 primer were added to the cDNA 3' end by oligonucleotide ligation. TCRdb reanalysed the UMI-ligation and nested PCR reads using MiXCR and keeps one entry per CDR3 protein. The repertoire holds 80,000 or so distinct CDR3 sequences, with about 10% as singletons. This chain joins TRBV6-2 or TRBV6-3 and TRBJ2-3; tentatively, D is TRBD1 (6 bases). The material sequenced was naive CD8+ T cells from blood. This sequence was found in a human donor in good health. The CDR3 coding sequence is TGTGCCAGCGGAAAACCAGGGGGCACAGATACGCAGTATTTT. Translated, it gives CASGKPGGTDTQYF.